What follows are 5 T cell receptor beta chains derived from one specimen sequenced in a study of cytotoxic CD8 clonotypes in ibrutinib-treated CLL. Some clones are missing from TCRdb's copy, which holds only in-frame ones; the method was immunoSEQ multiplex PCR. The table lists about 74,000 clones, approximately 80% of them singletons, with approximately 7.7% in the top ten. The sample in question was PBMCs, obtained at disease progression, from a patient treated with ibrutinib. The receptors were gathered from a human donor with chronic lymphocytic leukemia.

The chain combines TRBV7-9 with TRBJ1-1, with 7 bases identical to TRBD1. Germline V gene sequence: CDR1 SEHNR, CDR2 FQNEAQ (reference sequence). The V gene end was trimmed by 3 bases and the J gene end by 1 base; junction bases not matched to a gene: 5. CDR3 length equals 15 residues. CDR3 amino acids: CASSLGQFPNTEAFF. CDR3 coding DNA: TGTGCCAGCAGCTTGGGACAGTTCCCGAACACTGAAGCTTTCTTT.

The chain employs TRBV5-8 and TRBJ2-7; tentatively, D is TRBD2 (5 bases). Trimming shortened V by 2 bases and J by 7 bases, and 16 bases separated the two germline ends. Germline CDR1 is SGHTS and CDR2 is YDEGEE. CDR3 length equals 14 residues. The CDR3 DNA is TGTGCCAGCAGCTTTGGGATTGGCAGGAGGGAGCAGTACTTC. Translating gives CASSFGIGRREQYF.

This clone was detected once. The chain links TRBV11-2 to TRBJ2-2; the D gene is possibly TRBD2 (5 bases). Trimming left V 0 bases short and J 6 bases short, with 8 bases between. The germline gives CDR1 SGHAT, CDR2 FQNNGV. CDR3 length: 14 residues. The chain's CDR3 is CASSLDRGSGELFF. Here the CDR3 DNA reads TGTGCCAGCAGCTTAGATCGCGGGTCCGGGGAGCTGTTTTTT.

The V and J genes are TRBV30 and TRBJ1-1; unclear D gene. V was clipped by 3 bases and J by 3 bases, with 8 bases between them. The CDR3 extends over 12 amino acids. Per the germline V gene, CDR1 is GTSNPN and CDR2 is SVGIG (reference sequence). CDR3 residues: CAWRGLHTEAFF. In DNA form, the CDR3 reads TGTGCCTGGAGAGGGCTTCACACTGAAGCTTTCTTT.

The chain couples TRBV11-1 to TRBJ2-2; D ambiguous. V gave up 2 bases and J gave up 3 bases, with 4 bases separating them. This CDR3 contains 13 residues. CDR1 and CDR2 from the germline V gene are SGHAT and FQDESV (reference sequence). The CDR3 coding sequence is TGTGCCAGCAGCTTATGGGACACCGGGGAGCTGTTTTTT. It specifies CASSLWDTGELFF.